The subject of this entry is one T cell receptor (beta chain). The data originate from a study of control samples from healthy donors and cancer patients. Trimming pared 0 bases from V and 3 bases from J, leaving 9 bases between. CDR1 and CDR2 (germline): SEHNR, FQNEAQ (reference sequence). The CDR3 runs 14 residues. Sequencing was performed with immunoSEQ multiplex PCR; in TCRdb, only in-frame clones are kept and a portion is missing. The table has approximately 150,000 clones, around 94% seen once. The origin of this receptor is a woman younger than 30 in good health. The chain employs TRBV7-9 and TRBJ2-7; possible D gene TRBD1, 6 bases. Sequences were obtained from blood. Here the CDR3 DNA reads TGTGCCAGCAGCTTAGCGGCAGGGGACTACGAGCAGTACTTC. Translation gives CASSLAAGDYEQYF.